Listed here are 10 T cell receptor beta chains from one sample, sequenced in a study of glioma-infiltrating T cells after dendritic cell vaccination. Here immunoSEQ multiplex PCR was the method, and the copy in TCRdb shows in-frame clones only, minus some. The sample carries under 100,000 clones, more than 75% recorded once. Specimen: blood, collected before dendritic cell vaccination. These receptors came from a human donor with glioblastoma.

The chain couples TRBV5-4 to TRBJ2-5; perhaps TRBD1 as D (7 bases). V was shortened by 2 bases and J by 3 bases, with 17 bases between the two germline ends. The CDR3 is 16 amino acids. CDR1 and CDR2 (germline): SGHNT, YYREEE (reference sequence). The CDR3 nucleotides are TGTGCCAGCAGCTTAGGGGCGGGACAGAAAAAAGAGACCCAGTACTTC. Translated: CASSLGAGQKKETQYF.

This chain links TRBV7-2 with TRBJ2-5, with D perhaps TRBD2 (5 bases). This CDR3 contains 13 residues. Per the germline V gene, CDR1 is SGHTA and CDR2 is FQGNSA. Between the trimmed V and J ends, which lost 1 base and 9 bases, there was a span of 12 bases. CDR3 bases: TGTGCCAGCAGCTTAGAGCTACCGAGGGCCCAGTACTTC. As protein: CASSLELPRAQYF.

CDR3 DNA sequence: TGTGCCAGCTCACCCTCTGACAGGGGTGACACTGAAGCTTTCTTT. Translating gives CASSPSDRGDTEAFF. The chain uses TRBV18 and TRBJ1-1, with 8 bases matching TRBD1. Germline trimming cut 3 bases from V and 3 bases from J; bases unmatched to any gene: 6. The CDR3 sequence is 15 residues long. Germline V CDR1 and CDR2: KGHSH, LQKENI.

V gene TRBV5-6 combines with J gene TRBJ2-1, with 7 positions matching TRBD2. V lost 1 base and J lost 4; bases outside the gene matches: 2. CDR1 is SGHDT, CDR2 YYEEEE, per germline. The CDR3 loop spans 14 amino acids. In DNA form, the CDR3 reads TGTGCCAGCAGCTTGAAGGGACTATACAATGAGCAGTTCTTC. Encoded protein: CASSLKGLYNEQFF.

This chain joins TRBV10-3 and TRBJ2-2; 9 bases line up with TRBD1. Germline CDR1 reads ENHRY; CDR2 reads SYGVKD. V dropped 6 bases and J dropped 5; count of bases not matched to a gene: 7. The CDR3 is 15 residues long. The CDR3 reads CAIRSGTGYTGELFF. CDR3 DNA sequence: TGTGCCATCAGATCCGGGACAGGGTATACCGGGGAGCTGTTTTTT.

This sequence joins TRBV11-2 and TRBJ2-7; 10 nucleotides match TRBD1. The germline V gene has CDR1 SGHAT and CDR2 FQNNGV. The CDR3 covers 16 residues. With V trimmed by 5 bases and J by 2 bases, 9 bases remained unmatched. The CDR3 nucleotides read TGTGCCAGCAGCAAAGCCGGGACAGGGGTCCCCTACGAGCAGTACTTC. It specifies CASSKAGTGVPYEQYF.

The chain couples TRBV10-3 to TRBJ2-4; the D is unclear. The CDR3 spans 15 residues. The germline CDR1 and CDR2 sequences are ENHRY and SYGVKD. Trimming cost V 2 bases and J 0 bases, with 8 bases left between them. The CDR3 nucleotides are TGTGCCATCAGTGAGGGCAGTCTAGCCAAAAACATTCAGTACTTC. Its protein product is CAISEGSLAKNIQYF.

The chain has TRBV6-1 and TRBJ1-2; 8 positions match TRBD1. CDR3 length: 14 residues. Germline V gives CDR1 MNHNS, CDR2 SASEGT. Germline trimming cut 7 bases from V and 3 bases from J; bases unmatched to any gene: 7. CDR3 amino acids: CASIRTGRDYGYTF. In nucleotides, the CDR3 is TGTGCCAGCATTAGGACAGGGAGGGACTATGGCTACACCTTC.

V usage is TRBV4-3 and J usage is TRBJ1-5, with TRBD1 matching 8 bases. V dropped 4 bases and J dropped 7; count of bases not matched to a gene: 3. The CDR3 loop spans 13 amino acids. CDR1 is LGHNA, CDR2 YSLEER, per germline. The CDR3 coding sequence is TGCGCCAGCAGCCCAGGGGGCGGGCAGCCCCAGCATTTT. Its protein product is CASSPGGGQPQHF.

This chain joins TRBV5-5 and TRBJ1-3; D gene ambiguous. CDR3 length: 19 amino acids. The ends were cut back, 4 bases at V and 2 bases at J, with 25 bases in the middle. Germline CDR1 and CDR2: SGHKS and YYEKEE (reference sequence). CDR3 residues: CASSPWPLLGGITGNTIYF. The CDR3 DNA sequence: TGTGCCAGCAGCCCATGGCCTTTATTAGGAGGGATCACTGGAAACACCATATATTTT.